These 21 T cell receptor beta chains were all obtained from the same sample, sequenced in a study of blood T cell repertoires in COVID-19. Only in-frame clones appear in the TCRdb table, and some are missing; sequencing was by immunoSEQ multiplex PCR. The sample holds about 500,000 clones, about 88% seen once. The sequenced sample consisted of peripheral blood. The receptors come from a woman in her fifties or sixties with COVID-19, enrolled during active disease.

About this clone: Within the sample, other DNA sequences also encode this same CDR3. V usage is TRBV18 and J usage is TRBJ1-2; 9 positions agree with TRBD1. V shed 1 base, J shed 4 bases, and the junction held 1 base outside the gene matches. CDR1 and CDR2 from the germline V gene are KGHSH and LQKENI. The CDR3 is 14 amino acids. The DNA of the CDR3 is TGTGCCAGCTCACCACGACAGGGGGGCTATGGCTACACCTTC. It translates to CASSPRQGGYGYTF.

This chain joins TRBV4-2 and TRBJ1-6, with TRBD1 as a possible D gene (5 bases). CDR1 is LGHNA and CDR2 is YNFKEQ in the germline V gene. CDR3 size: 18 residues. Trimming took 1 base from V and 7 from J, leaving 20 bases between them. The CDR3 sequence: CASSQGRLGLWVNSPLHF. CDR3 bases: TGTGCCAGCAGCCAAGGACGTTTGGGGCTTTGGGTGAATTCACCCCTCCACTTT.

The V gene is TRBV19, the J gene TRBJ2-7, with D unresolved. From germline, CDR1 is LNHDA and CDR2 SQIVND (reference sequence). The CDR3 spans 12 residues. The ends were cut back, 5 bases at V and 6 bases at J, with 11 bases in the middle. The CDR3 DNA follows: TGTGCCAGTAGTGCGTCCCTAAGCGAGCAGTACTTC. It yields the protein CASSASLSEQYF.

This clone was detected only once. This rearrangement joins TRBV19 to TRBJ2-5; 9 bases line up with TRBD1. Germline V gene lookup returns CDR1 LNHDA and CDR2 SQIVND (reference sequence). This CDR3 spans 15 amino acids. Germline trimming cut 1 base from V and 5 bases from J; bases unmatched to any gene: 5. DNA for the CDR3: TGTGCCAGTAGTATAGCTTCGGACAGGGGCGAGACCCAGTACTTC. Encoded protein: CASSIASDRGETQYF.

This chain joins TRBV5-1 and TRBJ2-1; unclear D gene. This CDR3 has 14 residues. Looked up from germline, CDR1 is SGHRS and CDR2 is YFSETQ. V was shortened by 0 bases and J by 5 bases, with 9 bases between the two germline ends. The chain's CDR3 is CASSLAFQNNEQFF. CDR3 sequence (DNA): TGCGCCAGCAGCTTGGCCTTTCAGAACAATGAGCAGTTCTTC.

This chain links TRBV2 with TRBJ2-3, with D perhaps matching TRBD2 (6 bases). The V end lost 5 bases, the J end lost 2 bases, and 11 bases lay between the germline ends. The CDR3 length is 14 residues. Germline values: CDR1 SNHLY, CDR2 FYNNEI. The CDR3: CASSPGTFTDTQYF. CDR3 nucleotides: TGTGCCAGCAGTCCCGGGACTTTCACAGATACGCAGTATTTT. The variable domain in full, with the rest retrieved from reference TRBV2 and TRBJ2-3, is EPEVTQTPSHQVTQMGQEVILRCVPISNHLYFYWYRQILGQKVEFLVSFYNNEISEKSEIFDDQFSVERPDGSNFTLKIRSTKLEDSAMYFCASSPGTFTDTQYFGPGTRLTVL.

The V call is TRBV6-5, the J call TRBJ1-3, with D unclear. V lost 2 bases and J 0 bases, leaving 8 bases between the germline ends. Germline V lookup: CDR1 MNHEY, CDR2 SVGAGI. CDR3 size: 15 residues. In DNA form, the CDR3 reads TGTGCCAGCAGTTACAACCAGGACTCTGGAAACACCATATATTTT. It translates to CASSYNQDSGNTIYF.

The chain employs TRBV9 and TRBJ1-6; TRBD1 matches 7 bases. J lost 9 bases, V lost 3 bases, and 12 bases had no gene match. Germline CDR1 and CDR2: SGDLS and YYNGEE. The CDR3 spans 16 residues. The CDR3 loop is CASSAEVDRFGSPLHF. The DNA for the CDR3 is TGTGCCAGCAGCGCTGAAGTGGACAGGTTCGGTTCACCCCTCCACTTT.

This chain uses TRBV4-1 with TRBJ1-2, with 7 bases lining up with TRBD1. This CDR3 has 15 amino acids. Germline loops: CDR1 MGHRA, CDR2 YSYEKL. V lost 4 bases and J lost 0; bases outside the gene matches: 5. CDR3 sequence: CASSRGTAPNYGYTF. The CDR3 DNA reads as TGCGCCAGCAGCCGCGGGACAGCTCCTAACTATGGCTACACCTTC.

This chain connects TRBV3-1 (or the pseudogene TRBV3-2) to TRBJ1-3, with D perhaps TRBD1 (5 bases). With 5 bases removed from V and 0 bases from J, the gap between germline ends came to 11 bases. Germline CDR1 is LGHDT and CDR2 is YNNKEL (reference sequence). This CDR3 has 15 residues. CDR3 nucleotide sequence: TGTGCCAGCAGCTCAACCGGGGGCTCTGGAAACACCATATATTTT. This translates into CASSSTGGSGNTIYF.

CDR3 sequence (DNA): TGTGCCAGCAGCCAGAACTCCGGGAGCAACTACGAGCAGTACTTC. Amino acids: CASSQNSGSNYEQYF. The V gene is TRBV4-2, the J gene TRBJ2-7; D is perhaps TRBD2 (6 bases). From germline, CDR1 is LGHNA and CDR2 YNFKEQ. This CDR3 spans 15 amino acids. V shed 3 bases and J shed 3 bases, with 15 bases lying between them.

The rearrangement uses TRBV7-8 and TRBJ1-1; maybe TRBD1 (6 bases). With 1 base removed from V and 3 bases from J, the gap between germline ends came to 21 bases. This CDR3 region has 18 residues. CDR1 and CDR2 from the germline V gene are SGHVS and FQNEAQ. CDR3 amino acids: CASSLEARGLVGHTEAFF. CDR3 in DNA: TGTGCCAGCAGCTTAGAGGCAAGGGGGTTGGTGGGACACACTGAAGCTTTCTTT.

The gene calls are TRBV27 and TRBJ1-1, with D unclear. V lost 1 base to trimming and J lost 2 bases, with 8 bases between them. The CDR3 is made up of 14 amino acids. CDR1 MNHEY and CDR2 SMNVEV come from the germline V gene (reference sequence). CDR3 nucleotide sequence: TGTGCCAGCAGTTTATATCAGGCAAACACTGAAGCTTTCTTT. Encoded protein: CASSLYQANTEAFF.

This clone came up a few times. The chain carries TRBV5-1 and TRBJ1-2, with a possible D match to TRBD1 (6 bases). V lost 1 base, J lost 6 bases, and 13 bases lay in between. The CDR3 has 14 residues. From germline, CDR1 is SGHRS and CDR2 YFSETQ. CDR3 bases: TGCGCCAGCAGCTTGTCTGATACAGGGAATGGCTACACCTTC. Its translation is CASSLSDTGNGYTF.

This CDR3 is CASSTYRGNEQFF. DNA of the CDR3: TGTGCCAGCAGTACCTACAGGGGCAATGAGCAGTTCTTC. The chain couples TRBV27 to TRBJ2-1, with 7 bases identical to TRBD1. The V and J ends lost 5 bases and 6 bases, in that order; junction bases with no gene match: 4. This CDR3 contains 13 residues. Germline CDR1 reads MNHEY; CDR2 reads SMNVEV (reference sequence).

This sequence joins TRBV30 and TRBJ1-3; perhaps TRBD1 as D (5 bases). The CDR3 spans 12 residues. Looked up from germline, CDR1 is GTSNPN and CDR2 is SVGIG (reference sequence). With 7 bases removed from V and 8 bases from J, the gap between germline ends came to 15 bases. The CDR3 bases are TGTGCCTTTCGACAGCCCGGAGACACCATATATTTT. Protein product: CAFRQPGDTIYF.

The CDR3: CAWSPGLAGWGETQYF. DNA for the CDR3: TGTGCCTGGAGTCCAGGACTAGCGGGGTGGGGAGAGACCCAGTACTTC. The chain employs TRBV30 and TRBJ2-5; 12 nucleotides agree with TRBD2. Trimming took 2 bases from V and 4 from J; bases not matched to a gene: 8. This CDR3 has 16 amino acids. Germline CDR1 and CDR2: GTSNPN and SVGIG (reference sequence).

The chain joins TRBV7-9 to TRBJ2-3; D is perhaps TRBD2 (6 bases). Trimming stripped 6 bases from V and 0 bases from J, with 10 bases between. The CDR3 covers 14 residues. From germline, CDR1 is SEHNR and CDR2 FQNEAQ (reference sequence). CDR3 region: CASRLGGSTDTQYF. The CDR3 DNA reads as TGTGCCAGCAGACTCGGGGGAAGCACAGATACGCAGTATTTT.

V usage is TRBV6-6 and J usage is TRBJ2-7; TRBD1 agrees at 9 bases. Germline CDR1 and CDR2: MNHNY and SVGAGI (reference sequence). The CDR3 runs 14 residues. V dropped 6 bases and J dropped 6; count of bases not matched to a gene: 9. Written as DNA, the CDR3 is TGTGCCAGCAGCCTCCGGGACAGGGCGAGCGAGCAGTACTTC. It encodes CASSLRDRASEQYF.

This rearrangement joins TRBV12-3 or TRBV12-4 to TRBJ1-1; unclear D gene. V was trimmed by 3 bases and J by 11 bases, leaving 13 bases between them. The CDR3 has 12 amino acids. CDR3 in DNA: TGTGCCAGCAGTTTTGAGATGTACCGGGCTTTCTTT. This translates into CASSFEMYRAFF.

This chain connects TRBV6-5 to TRBJ1-3, with no clear D. Germline CDR1 MNHEY, CDR2 SVGAGI. V was cut by 8 bases and J by 4 bases, with 12 bases left in between. The CDR3 totals 13 residues. CDR3 protein: CASFSPRGNTIYF. In DNA form, the CDR3 reads TGTGCCAGCTTCAGCCCGAGGGGAAACACCATATATTTT.